This T cell receptor (beta chain) was recorded in a study of shared clonotypes between healthy human individuals. The wider study: Contributing individuals were a couple of females and three males aged 18 to 49. General study findings and limits: A handful of donors showed sharing of 4.5% to 5% of naive CD4 clonotypes. Naive subsets usually exceeded memory subsets in estimated richness.

This table comes from immunoSEQ multiplex PCR, and its TCRdb copy is limited to in-frame clones, with some not included. The profile covers about 980,000 clones, with 70% to 85% appearing a single time and over 1.3% taken by the ten largest. Germline CDR1 reads LNHDA; CDR2 reads SQIVND (reference sequence). This CDR3 contains 16 residues. V gave up 4 bases and J gave up 1 base; unmatched junction bases: 5. In the case of this clone: What it binds is not known.

This chain joins TRBV19 and TRBJ1-5, with TRBD1 matching over 9 bases. This clonotype was obtained from a man younger than 35 in good health. The sequencing input was memory CD4+ T cells sorted from blood. Subset described: CD45RA-negative fraction. The CDR3 reads CASSRGGQGSNQPQHF. The CDR3 nucleotides are TGTGCCAGTAGTAGGGGTGGACAGGGGAGCAATCAGCCCCAGCATTTT.